This is a list of T cell receptor beta chains from one sample in a study of cytomegalovirus exposure and HLA in healthy donors. The method was immunoSEQ multiplex PCR; TCRdb's version includes in-frame clones alone and lacks a portion of them. Here the sample spans approximately 110,000 clones, 80% to 90% being singletons. Sequencing input: PBMCs. These receptors came from a woman under 40 in good health and CMV-seronegative. CDR3s include the opening cysteine and the closing phenylalanine or tryptophan. D genes are given only for firm matches. Clone size appears in some rows only: once, few, many, or a class for an expanded clone.

v_gene,j_gene,abundance,d_gene,CDR3nt,CDR3aa
TRBV5-6,TRBJ2-3,NA,TRBD1,TGTGCCAGCAGCTTGGGACAGGGGGCAGATACGCAGTATTTT,CASSLGQGADTQYF
TRBV5-1,TRBJ2-3,NA,TRBD2,TGCGCCAGCAGCCGGGGACTAGCGGGAAACACAGATACGCAGTATTTT,CASSRGLAGNTDTQYF
TRBV19,TRBJ2-7,NA,TRBD1,TGTGCCAGTAGTGCCGGGACAGGGGCATACGAGCAGTACTTC,CASSAGTGAYEQYF
TRBV6-5,TRBJ2-7,NA,TRBD2,TGTGCCAGCAGTTTAGGACTAGCCTACTCCTACGAGCAGTACTTC,CASSLGLAYSYEQYF
TRBV4-1,TRBJ2-3,NA,TRBD1,TGCGCCAGCAGCCCACAGGGGGCTAGAGCAGATACGCAGTATTTT,CASSPQGARADTQYF
TRBV18,TRBJ2-1,NA,TRBD2,TGTGCCAGCTCCCCCGGGACTAGCGGATACAATGAGCAGTTCTTC,CASSPGTSGYNEQFF
TRBV27,TRBJ2-1,NA,NA,TGTGCCAGCAACCCACTCACAGGGCTCAATGAGCAGTTCTTC,CASNPLTGLNEQFF
TRBV10-3,TRBJ1-6,NA,NA,TGTGCCATCAGTGACCCCTGGGGCGTAGGAAATTCACCCCTCCACTTT,CAISDPWGVGNSPLHF
TRBV25-1,TRBJ2-7,NA,NA,TGTGCCAGCAGTCCTCTAAGCGGGACAGGAAGCTCCTACGAGCAGTACTTC,CASSPLSGTGSSYEQYF
TRBV5-4,TRBJ2-1,NA,TRBD2,TGTGCCAGCAGACCCTGGACTAGCTCCTACAATGAGCAGTTCTTC,CASRPWTSSYNEQFF
TRBV5-1,TRBJ2-7,NA,TRBD2,TGCGCCAGCAGCGGGACTAGCTACGAGCAGTACTTC,CASSGTSYEQYF
TRBV30,TRBJ2-7,NA,TRBD1,TGTGCCTGGAGTGTAGGGACAGGGCACTCCGAGCAGTACTTC,CAWSVGTGHSEQYF
TRBV27,TRBJ2-5,NA,NA,TGTGCCAGCAGTCAGCAACGATCGCGGGTAGAGACCCAGTACTTC,CASSQQRSRVETQYF
TRBV6-1,TRBJ2-3,once,NA,TGTGCCAGCAGTGAAGGCAAGGGCAGGGTCGCAGATACGCAGTATTTT,CASSEGKGRVADTQYF
TRBV29-1,TRBJ1-1,NA,TRBD1,TGCAGCGTTGAGCGGCAGGGGGGCACTGAAGCTTTCTTT,CSVERQGGTEAFF
TRBV27,TRBJ2-7,NA,NA,TGTGCCAGCAGTTTCTCAAGCGGCTTGGCCTACGAGCAGTACTTC,CASSFSSGLAYEQYF
TRBV11-3,TRBJ1-4,NA,NA,TGTGCCAGCAGCGACGGGACTGCGGGTTATGAAAAACTGTTTTTT,CASSDGTAGYEKLFF
TRBV7-2,TRBJ2-7,NA,NA,TGTGCCAGCAGCTTACATCGTATATCCAGGCCCTACGAGCAGTACTTC,CASSLHRISRPYEQYF
TRBV14,TRBJ2-2,NA,NA,TGTGCCAGCAGCCAAGAACGCGGATCGAACACCGGGGAGCTGTTTTTT,CASSQERGSNTGELFF
TRBV4-2,TRBJ1-3,NA,NA,TGTGCCAGCAGCCAAGATAGGGGGACCTGGTCTGGAAACACCATATATTTT,CASSQDRGTWSGNTIYF
TRBV19,TRBJ2-1,NA,NA,TGTGCCAGTAGTATAGGTAGCCATGAGCAGTTCTTC,CASSIGSHEQFF
TRBV6-1,TRBJ2-7,NA,TRBD1,TGTGCCAGCAGTACCGACAGGGGGCGAGGAAGTCACTTC,CASSTDRGRGSHF
TRBV5-1,TRBJ1-6,NA,NA,TGCGCCAGCAGCTTGGCCAATCAGGCCAATTCACCCCTCCACTTT,CASSLANQANSPLHF
TRBV5-1,TRBJ2-6,NA,NA,TGCGCCAGCAGCTTTGGAGACTCCCCACTCTCTGGGGCCAACGTCCTGACTTTC,CASSFGDSPLSGANVLTF
TRBV6-5,TRBJ2-1,NA,TRBD2,TGTGCCAGCAAGGCTAGCGGCAACGTTTACAATGAGCAGTTCTTC,CASKASGNVYNEQFF
TRBV30,TRBJ1-4,NA,TRBD1,TGTGCCTGGAGTGAAGGGGGCTCCTCTAATGAAAAATTGTTTTTT,CAWSEGGSSNEKLFF
TRBV6-5,TRBJ1-3,NA,NA,TGTGCCAGCAGTTACGGGTGGTTCGACAGTTACACCATATATTTT,CASSYGWFDSYTIYF
TRBV5-5,TRBJ1-1,once,NA,TGTGCCAGCAGCTTGTATGGGGGGACTGAAGCTTTCTTT,CASSLYGGTEAFF
TRBV27,TRBJ2-4,NA,TRBD1,TGTGCCAGCAGCGCATCCGGGACAGGGCCCAAAAACATTCAGTACTTC,CASSASGTGPKNIQYF
TRBV7-2,TRBJ2-3,NA,NA,TGTGCCAGCAGCTTACCGGGCGGGATCACAGATACGCAGTATTTT,CASSLPGGITDTQYF
TRBV29-1,TRBJ1-2,NA,TRBD1,TGCAGCGCTGATTCCCGACAGGGATTATATGGCTACACCTTC,CSADSRQGLYGYTF
TRBV5-4,TRBJ1-2,once,TRBD1,TGTGCCAGCAGCTTACAGGGGACCTATGGCTACACCTTC,CASSLQGTYGYTF
TRBV19,TRBJ1-1,NA,NA,TGTGCCAGTAGTGTACAGGGTCGAACTGAAGCTTTCTTT,CASSVQGRTEAFF
TRBV6-5,TRBJ2-1,NA,TRBD1,TGTGCCAGCAGCCGGACAGGGGAGTACAATGAGCAGTTCTTC,CASSRTGEYNEQFF
TRBV18,TRBJ1-1,NA,NA,TGTGCCAGCTCACCACTAGGGGGAGACACTGAAGCTTTCTTT,CASSPLGGDTEAFF
TRBV30,TRBJ1-6,NA,NA,TGTGCCTTGACCGGGAGCTCCTATAATTCACCCCTCCACTTT,CALTGSSYNSPLHF
TRBV10-2,TRBJ2-6,NA,TRBD2,TGCGCCAGCAGTGGTCTAGCGGGATCTGGGGCCAACGGCCTGACTTTC,CASSGLAGSGANGLTF
TRBV11-3,TRBJ1-3,NA,TRBD1,TGTGCCAGCAGCTTAGACCAGGGGGGCAGCCGAATCGGTGGAAACACCATATATTTT,CASSLDQGGSRIGGNTIYF
TRBV5-1,TRBJ2-3,few,NA,TGCGCCAGCAGCCGAGGGACTCTCACAGATACGCAGTATTTT,CASSRGTLTDTQYF
TRBV30,TRBJ2-2,few,TRBD2,TGTGCCTGGAGGACTAGCGCTTACACCGGGGAGCTGTTTTTT,CAWRTSAYTGELFF
TRBV7-8,TRBJ2-3,NA,NA,TGTGCCAGCAGCTTAACTCCATTAGCGGCCCTCACAGATACGCAGTATTTT,CASSLTPLAALTDTQYF
TRBV2,TRBJ2-2,NA,TRBD2,TGTGCCAGCAGACTGACTAGCGGGGGCACCGGGGAGCTGTTTTTT,CASRLTSGGTGELFF
TRBV28,TRBJ1-1,NA,NA,TGTGCCAGCACCATAACAAATGGGCAGCAAGCTTTCTTT,CASTITNGQQAFF
TRBV6-6,TRBJ2-2,NA,TRBD1,TGTGCCAGCAGGGGGACAGGGGACACCGGGGAGCTGTTTTTT,CASRGTGDTGELFF
TRBV6-1,TRBJ2-3,NA,TRBD2,TGTGCCAGCAGTGCCAGCGGGGCCTACACAGATACGCAGTATTTT,CASSASGAYTDTQYF
TRBV7-3,TRBJ2-2,NA,TRBD2,TGTGCCAGCAGCCCCGGCGGTAGCGGGAGATCCGCCGGGGAGCTGTTTTTT,CASSPGGSGRSAGELFF
TRBV30,TRBJ2-5,once,TRBD2,TGTGCCTGGAGTGTCGGACTAGCGGGGAGAGAGACCCAGTACTTC,CAWSVGLAGRETQYF
TRBV10-3,TRBJ2-7,NA,TRBD1,TGTGCCATGCGTTCCGGGACAGGCTCCTACGAGCAGTACTTC,CAMRSGTGSYEQYF
TRBV6-5,TRBJ1-2,few,TRBD1,TGTGCCAGCAGCCCCGTGACAGGGTTTAATGGCTACACCTTC,CASSPVTGFNGYTF
TRBV6-1,TRBJ1-3,NA,TRBD1,TGTGCCAGCAGTGCAGGGGGCAACCCTGGTGTCACCATATATTTT,CASSAGGNPGVTIYF